The present entry profiles one T cell receptor (beta chain) with its context. This clonotype showed up many times. There is no known antigen for this receptor. There are no base qualities to consult, and no much larger clone falls within one base. Library preparation used RACE. Sequenced on a NextSeq 500. Library preparation attached unique molecular identifiers to individual cDNA molecules for quantitative, reproducible TCR counting. For every blood RNA sample, sequencing covered both the TCR alpha and TCR beta chains. The paper's processing steps were these. The median number of TCRs per sample was some 100,000, ranging from about 20,000 to 750,000. V, J and CDR3 annotation of the TCR reads was performed with the Decombinator software suite. For PS versus PT1 abundance plots, all samples were subsampled to the same number of TCRs (28,000). TCRs were defined as expanded if absent before sensitization and observed at least eight times at the 2-week time point. TCRdb took the public reads, trimmed them with fastp at Q25, ran MiXCR for clone calling and kept in-frame beta chains. Rows are unified per CDR3 protein, each entry keeping the most common DNA and genes. For this entry, the V and J calls and clone size follow TCRdb and not the study's own pipeline. The sample table shows nearly 110,000 distinct CDR3 sequences, and roughly 12% are seen once. The ten largest clones take up 1.6% of the sample.

The meaning of the sample's time point label: pre-sensitization, week 0. According to the study, the label for this sample's treatment or condition signals: therapeutic diphenylcyclopropenone sensitization with weekly scalp DPC. At every patch-test visit, the blood draw took place before the patch test was put on. Patients were eligible if aged 18 to 70, diagnosed with alopecia and judged suitable for DPC therapy, and pregnant patients were excluded. Total RNA was isolated from unfractionated whole blood collected in Tempus Blood RNA tubes. These data originate in a study of human T cells and chemical hapten exposure listed by TCRdb under 2021. For context, the study as a whole: For sensitization, 2% DPC in acetone was applied to a roughly 2 cm by roughly 2 cm area of upper inner arm skin. Patients additionally received weekly therapeutic DPC doses to the scalp throughout the roughly 25-week study period. Patch testing was done on the upper back using Finn chambers containing 0.01% DPC, and results were scored after 6 days according to International Contact Dermatitis Research Group standards. The patient cohort, mostly female, included alopecia areata with under or over 50% scalp involvement, alopecia totalis and alopecia universalis. Libraries were combined into a pool for sequencing, and differences in TCR yield between samples came mainly from small differences in library volumes within the pool. In alopecia patients, the study followed how the peripheral blood TCR repertoire changed in vivo over primary and secondary sensitization to diphenylcyclopropenone (DPC), a hapten. Patient blood was sampled pre-sensitization (week 0) and at 2, 6 and about 24 weeks after DPC sensitization. Blood for TCR sequencing was provided by twenty-nine alopecia patients at one to four time points (pre-sensitization, 2, 6 and 24 weeks).

What the authors observed across the whole study: No change with DPC sensitization was found in the number of TCRs above 1 in 1000 frequency, and no evidence of global repertoire structure alterations was found. All patients had alopecia, a presumed autoimmune disease, so their immune response might differ from that of healthy individuals. Expanded TCRs formed significantly more large CDR3 similarity clusters than pre-sensitization or healthy control sets, consistent with antigen-driven responses. Patch test score correlated positively with the number of PT1 expanded TCRs, reaching significance at thresholds 8, 16 and 32 but not at 4. Repeated subsampling changed both the strength of the expansion versus patch-test correlation and the threshold at which the correlation became significant.

The CDR3 covers 16 residues, taking in both the cysteine and the phenylalanine. Only the CDR3 DNA stays, 48 bases, in frame from base 1. V sheds 2 bases and J sheds 3 bases, leaving 15 bases between their ends. CDR1 and CDR2 were assigned from the germline V gene (reference sequence) as SEHNR and FQNEAQ. Sequenced material: whole blood, taken in connection with sensitization to the hapten diphenylcyclopropenone (DPC). The sequence is built from TRBV7-9 and TRBJ2-3; confidence is insufficient to name the D gene. The source is a woman in her fifties or sixties with alopecia areata. Some clones in this sample may be carry-over from other donors' samples. Here the CDR3 is given as CASSLYWSAHTDTQYF. The DNA reads as follows: TGTGCCAGCAGCTTATATTGGTCCGCACATACAGATACGCAGTATTTT. Where the CDR3 stops, the reference TRBV7-9 and TRBJ2-3 genes take over; the full variable domain is DTGVSQNPRHKITKRGQNVTFRCDPISEHNRLYWYRQTLGQGPEFLTYFQNEAQLEKSRLLSDRFSAERPKGSFSTLEIQRTEQGDSAMYLCASSLYWSAHTDTQYFGPGTRLTVL.